This entry concerns a single TCR beta chain. This specimen belongs to a study of blood T cell repertoires in COVID-19. Turning to the study itself: Samples of COVID-19 (acute and convalescent) were obtained from the United States, Italy and Spain. From T cells, B-cell-depleted T cells, or PBMCs came the material, which was cDNA or gDNA.

The CDR3 has 14 amino acids. V dropped 3 bases and J dropped 8 bases, with 16 bases sitting between them. Germline loops: CDR1 SEHNR, CDR2 FQNEAQ (reference sequence). Methods used by the authors: Reference gene primer amplification gave estimated nucleated cell counts. TCRdb keeps only in-frame clones here, not all; method: immunoSEQ multiplex PCR. V, J and clone size reflect that table, while D and trimming were determined from the DNA. The top ten hold around 21% of the sample, which has 210,000 or so clones, around 84% seen once. The source is a human donor in a cohort sampled during active COVID-19. The V gene is TRBV7-9, the J gene TRBJ1-2, with D unclear. Source material: peripheral blood. In DNA form, the CDR3 reads TGTGCCAGCAGCTTGCCTCGAGTTCCCGGGGGCTACACCTTC. Translated, it gives CASSLPRVPGGYTF.